Following are 26 T cell receptor beta chains from one sample sequenced in a study of Graves' ophthalmopathy and Graves' hyperthyroidism. Amplified material comprised TCR beta CDR3 regions derived from RNA transcripts. Scientists carried out first-round RT-PCR using HTBI primers and then a second-round multiplex PCR. TCRdb recomputed calls from the multiplex PCR reads with MiXCR, one row per CDR3 protein. The sample holds some 360,000 distinct CDR3 sequences, roughly 17% seen once. Sample: peripheral blood. These receptors were taken from an adult woman with stable Graves' hyperthyroidism.

This clonotype was detected ten times or more. The chain uses TRBV29-1 and TRBJ1-1; D gene unclear. V was shortened by 4 bases and J by 5 bases, with 11 bases between the two germline ends. This CDR3 is 12 amino acids long. CDR1 and CDR2 (germline): SQVTM, ANQGSEA. CDR3 sequence (DNA): TGCAGCGTTGTTGGTAGCTGGACTGAAGCTTTCTTT. Translating gives CSVVGSWTEAFF.

This clonotype was detected ten times or more. The chain couples TRBV5-1 to TRBJ2-7, with unresolved D. Germline CDR1 is SGHRS and CDR2 is YFSETQ. The CDR3 loop spans 13 amino acids. Trimming removed 5 bases from V and 2 bases from J, with 11 bases in between. The CDR3 reads CASSIDGTYEQYF. CDR3 coding DNA: TGCGCCAGCAGTATTGACGGAACCTACGAGCAGTACTTC.

This clonotype was detected a few times. The V and J genes are TRBV19 and TRBJ2-3; no definite D call. The CDR3 covers 15 residues. Per the germline V gene, CDR1 is LNHDA and CDR2 is SQIVND (reference sequence). Trimming left V 3 bases short and J 5 bases short, with 15 bases between. CDR3 nucleotide sequence: TGTGCCAGTAGTATGGCGGATACCGTAAGAGATACGCAGTATTTT. This translates into CASSMADTVRDTQYF.

The rearrangement links TRBV3-1 to TRBJ2-5; 10 bases map to TRBD2. V dropped 6 bases and J dropped 5; count of bases not matched to a gene: 6. Germline assignment: CDR1 LGHDT and CDR2 YNNKEL (reference sequence). This CDR3 has 14 amino acids. CDR3 residues: CASSHKAGGETQYF. The CDR3 DNA sequence: TGTGCCAGCAGTCATAAAGCGGGAGGGGAGACCCAGTACTTC.

This clonotype was counted many times. One end of the junction is discordant with germline, which a read error may explain. V gene TRBV6-4 combines with J gene TRBJ2-7, with 9 bases matching TRBD1. Per the germline V gene, CDR1 is MRHNA and CDR2 is SNTAGT. CDR3 length: 12 amino acids. The CDR3 DNA reads TGTGCCAGCAGTGACCCGGGGACAGGGCATTTCTTC. As protein: CASSDPGTGHFF.

This clonotype has ten or more counts. The rearrangement joins TRBV7-9 to TRBJ2-5, with TRBD1 matching 12 bases. The CDR3 is 15 residues long. V lost 4 bases to trimming and J lost 4 bases; unmatched junction nucleotides: 4. The germline CDR1 and CDR2 sequences are SEHNR and FQNEAQ (reference sequence). This CDR3 is CASSWGQGARETQYF. CDR3 DNA sequence: TGTGCCAGCAGCTGGGGACAGGGGGCCCGAGAGACCCAGTACTTC.

This clonotype has ten or more counts. The J gene is TRBJ2-7, the V gene TRBV27, with 8 bases that match TRBD2. This CDR3 contains 15 residues. J gave up 0 bases and V 6 bases, and 7 bases lay outside the gene matches. Per germline, CDR1 MNHEY and CDR2 SMNVEV (reference sequence). The CDR3 sequence: CASRTWAGGSYEQYF. The CDR3 bases are TGTGCCAGCAGGACATGGGCGGGGGGCTCCTACGAGCAGTACTTC.

This clonotype was recorded many times. This chain connects TRBV15 to TRBJ1-2; 10 bases line up with TRBD1. After removal of 3 bases from V and 2 bases from J, the junction contained 3 bases not matched to a gene. Germline lookup yields CDR1 LNHNV and CDR2 YYDKDF (reference sequence). This CDR3 spans 15 amino acids. The CDR3 loop reads CATSRGQGRNYGYTF. CDR3 in DNA: TGTGCCACCAGCAGGGGACAGGGGAGAAACTATGGCTACACCTTC.

This clonotype has ten or more counts. The chain links TRBV20-1 to TRBJ2-7; D is uncertain. In germline, CDR1 is DFQATT, CDR2 SNEGSKA (reference sequence). With 3 bases removed from V and 3 bases from J, the gap between germline ends came to 6 bases. The CDR3 is 11 amino acids. The CDR3 DNA reads TGCAGTGCTAGCGGTGGCTACGAGCAGTACTTC. This translates into CSASGGYEQYF.

The V call is TRBV30, the J call TRBJ2-7, with D possibly being TRBD2 (5 bases). The V end lost 2 bases, the J end lost 5 bases, and 16 bases lay between the germline ends. Germline V gene lookup returns CDR1 GTSNPN and CDR2 SVGIG (reference sequence). This CDR3 has 14 residues. The CDR3 reads CAWSLANPGDEQYF. DNA for the CDR3: TGTGCCTGGAGTCTAGCTAACCCTGGAGACGAGCAGTACTTC. Drawing the rest from reference TRBV30 and TRBJ2-7, the complete variable domain is SQTIHQWPATLVQPVGSPLSLECTVEGTSNPNLYWYRQAAGRGLQLLFYSVGIGQISSEVPQNLSASRPQDRQFILSSKKLLLSDSGFYLCAWSLANPGDEQYFGPGTRLTVT.

The chain links TRBV28 to TRBJ2-2, with 7 bases identical to TRBD2. This CDR3 is 16 amino acids long. From germline, CDR1 is MDHEN and CDR2 SYDVKM. V lost 4 bases to trimming and J lost 4 bases; unmatched junction nucleotides: 9. The CDR3 sequence is CASSSLWREGTGELFF. DNA of the CDR3: TGTGCCAGCAGTTCTCTCTGGAGGGAGGGCACCGGGGAGCTGTTTTTT. Full variable domain (missing parts from reference TRBV28 and TRBJ2-2): DVKVTQSSRYLVKRTGEKVFLECVQDMDHENMFWYRQDPGLGLRLIYFSYDVKMKEKGDIPEGYSVSREKKERFSLILESASTNQTSMYLCASSSLWREGTGELFFGEGSRLTVL.

This clonotype was seen ten or more times. The chain links TRBV10-3 to TRBJ1-3; D ambiguous. This CDR3 has 14 amino acids. Germline-derived CDR1 and CDR2 are ENHRY and SYGVKD. Between the trimmed V and J ends, which lost 8 bases and 5 bases, there was a span of 16 bases. Here the CDR3 DNA reads TGTGCCATCGGCACGGAGAATGATCGAAACACCATATATTTT. Protein: CAIGTENDRNTIYF.

This clonotype occurred once. The V call is TRBV6-1, the J call TRBJ1-1; TRBD1 aligns across 7 bases. Germline loops: CDR1 MNHNS, CDR2 SASEGT. The CDR3 covers 14 residues. Trimming at V came to 5 bases and at J to 3 bases, leaving 6 bases not matched to a gene. The CDR3 bases are TGTGCCAGCAGTATGGATACAGGGGACACTGAAGCTTTCTTT. Protein: CASSMDTGDTEAFF.

This clonotype has ten or more counts. The V gene is TRBV6-5, the J gene TRBJ1-5; a possible D gene is TRBD1 (5 bases). The CDR3 extends over 17 amino acids. The germline V and J ends were trimmed by 7 bases and 3 bases, with 22 bases remaining between them. The germline gives CDR1 MNHEY, CDR2 SVGAGI. CDR3 residues: CASTLLGHNPINQPQHF. The CDR3 DNA is TGTGCCAGCACCTTACTAGGACACAATCCCATCAATCAGCCCCAGCATTTT.

This chain links TRBV12-3 or TRBV12-4 with TRBJ2-2, with D possibly being TRBD2 (5 bases). The CDR3 is 15 residues long. Trimming removed 2 bases at V and 5 bases at J, with 12 bases between. The CDR3 DNA follows: TGTGCCAGCAGTTTACGAGACCCGGGGACCGGGGAGCTGTTTTTT. Protein product: CASSLRDPGTGELFF.

This clonotype was detected ten times or more. The chain carries TRBV4-3 and TRBJ2-7; 12 positions match TRBD2. Germline trimming cut 4 bases from V and 5 bases from J; bases unmatched to any gene: 6. CDR1 is LGHNA and CDR2 is YSLEER in the germline V gene. The CDR3 contains 15 residues. DNA of the CDR3: TGCGCCAGCAGCCCGGGACTAGCGGGTTTCCACGAGCAGTACTTC. It translates to CASSPGLAGFHEQYF.

This clonotype was counted ten times or more. This chain links TRBV28 with TRBJ2-5; D possibly uses TRBD1 or TRBD2 (5 bases each). This CDR3 is 14 amino acids long. V lost 5 bases, J lost 2 bases, and 12 bases lay in between. The germline V gene encodes CDR1 MDHEN and CDR2 SYDVKM. CDR3 coding DNA: TGTGCCAGCAGTAACGGGACCCCGCAAGAGACCCAGTACTTC. Translating gives CASSNGTPQETQYF.

This clonotype occurred a few times. The gene calls are TRBV24-1 and TRBJ2-5, with 8 bases identical to TRBD2. The CDR3 runs 14 residues. V lost 9 bases to trimming and J lost 4 bases; unmatched junction nucleotides: 9. The germline V gene has CDR1 KGHDR and CDR2 SFDVKD. DNA for the CDR3: TGTGCCACCGGAAAAGCGGGGGCTCGAGAGACCCAGTACTTC. This gives the protein CATGKAGARETQYF.

This clonotype has a handful of counts. The chain couples TRBV12-3 or TRBV12-4 to TRBJ1-1; TRBD1 matches 9 bases. This CDR3 region has 15 residues. After removal of 5 bases from V and 11 bases from J, the junction contained 15 bases not matched to a gene. The CDR3 is CASSKTGQGFFGAFF. For the CDR3, the DNA is TGTGCCAGCAGTAAGACGGGACAGGGTTTTTTTGGGGCTTTCTTT.

This clonotype was picked up many times. V and J are TRBV19 and TRBJ1-1, with 9 bases matching TRBD1. The CDR3 contains 17 residues. From germline, CDR1 is LNHDA and CDR2 SQIVND (reference sequence). V gave up 4 bases and J gave up 0 bases; unmatched junction bases: 9. The chain's CDR3 is CASSTPTGGKLNTEAFF. CDR3 sequence (DNA): TGTGCCAGTAGTACTCCCACAGGGGGCAAACTGAACACTGAAGCTTTCTTT.

This clonotype was seen only a few times. A much larger clonotype is one base distant, so this may be a read error. This rearrangement joins TRBV20-1 to TRBJ2-4, with D uncertain. CDR1 is DFQATT, CDR2 SNEGSKA, per germline (reference sequence). This CDR3 has 14 residues. CDR3 sequence: CSATSWGGENIKYF. The CDR3 nucleotides are TGCAGTGCTACCTCCTGGGGTGGTGAAAACATTAAGTACTTC.

The gene calls are TRBV5-1 and TRBJ2-2, with 10 bases matching TRBD2. CDR1 and CDR2 (germline): SGHRS, YFSETQ. The CDR3 consists of 16 residues. Trimming cost V 4 bases and J 5 bases; bases outside gene matches: 8. Here the CDR3 DNA reads TGCGCCAGCAGCGTGACGGGACTAGCGTGGACCGGGGAGCTGTTTTTT. Its protein product is CASSVTGLAWTGELFF.

This clonotype was seen at least ten times. The chain couples TRBV6-5 to TRBJ1-2, with D possibly being TRBD1 (6 bases). Germline-derived CDR1 and CDR2 are MNHEY and SVGAGI. The V and J ends lost 0 bases and 6 bases respectively, with 14 bases between them. This CDR3 comprises 15 residues. The CDR3 protein is CASSYSHREADGYTF. CDR3 in DNA: TGTGCCAGCAGTTACTCTCACAGGGAAGCAGATGGCTACACCTTC.

This clonotype was recorded at least ten times. J is TRBJ2-2 and V is TRBV12-3 or TRBV12-4, with D possibly TRBD2 on 5 matching bases. V was shortened by 0 bases and J by 3 bases, with 11 bases between the two germline ends. The CDR3 runs 16 residues. Written as DNA, the CDR3 is TGTGCCAGCAGTTTAGCCCGGGGTGGGGACACCGGGGAGCTGTTTTTT. This translates into CASSLARGGDTGELFF.

The count of this clonotype is one. The chain employs TRBV5-1 and TRBJ2-7; unclear D gene. Germline V gene sequence: CDR1 SGHRS, CDR2 YFSETQ. The CDR3 consists of 14 residues. The V end lost 1 base, the J end lost 2 bases, and 10 bases lay between the germline ends. CDR3 protein: CASSLLTQTYEQYF. CDR3 nucleotide sequence: TGCGCCAGCAGCTTGTTGACACAGACCTACGAGCAGTACTTC.

This clonotype was observed many times. The J gene is TRBJ1-5, the V gene TRBV7-2, with D perhaps matching TRBD1 (6 bases). The CDR3 extends over 18 amino acids. V was cut by 5 bases and J by 3 bases, with 23 bases left in between. CDR1 and CDR2 (germline): SGHTA, FQGNSA. This chain's CDR3 is CASSPDSPTEQINQPQHF. The CDR3 DNA reads as TGTGCCAGCAGCCCGGACAGCCCTACAGAACAGATCAATCAGCCCCAGCATTTT. The whole variable domain, remainder taken from reference TRBV7-2 and TRBJ1-5, is GAGVSQSPSNKVTEKGKDVELRCDPISGHTALYWYRQSLGQGLEFLIYFQGNSAPDKSGLPSDRFSAERTGGSVSTLTIQRTQQEDSAVYLCASSPDSPTEQINQPQHFGDGTRLSIL.